These 21 T cell receptor beta chains originate from one sample sequenced in a study of CD8 T cells in Susac syndrome. RNA was extracted with the RNeasy kit, and a quantity of about 0.45 to 1 ug was reverse transcribed using random hexamers. TCRdb used MiXCR to reprocess the immunoSEQ multiplex PCR reads, holding one entry per CDR3 protein. The sample contains more than 65,000 distinct CDR3 sequences, more than 85% of which appear only once. Sequencing was performed on CD8+ T cells from PBMCs. The source is a human donor with Susac syndrome.

The chain employs TRBV5-4 and TRBJ2-7, with 10 bases that match TRBD2. Germline CDR1 and CDR2: SGHNT and YYREEE (reference sequence). This CDR3 spans 15 amino acids. V lost 1 base, J lost 5 bases, and 6 bases stayed unmatched. The chain's CDR3 is CASSLLAGDPHEQYF. CDR3 coding DNA: TGTGCCAGCAGCTTGCTAGCGGGAGACCCCCACGAGCAGTACTTC.

The CDR3 loop is CASSPIGTGIEQYF. CDR3 nucleotides: TGTGCCAGCTCACCTATAGGGACAGGGATTGAGCAGTACTTC. The chain uses TRBV18 and TRBJ2-7; 9 positions agree with TRBD1. This CDR3 region has 14 residues. V shed 3 bases, J shed 7 bases, and the junction held 7 bases outside the gene matches. Germline-derived CDR1 and CDR2 are KGHSH and LQKENI.

The chain has TRBV5-6 and TRBJ2-7; 8 positions match TRBD1. The CDR3 has 14 residues. V lost 3 bases, J lost 2 bases, and 4 bases stayed unmatched. Germline CDR1 reads SGHDT; CDR2 reads YYEEEE. CDR3 loop: CASSYGQGTYEQYF. CDR3 coding DNA: TGTGCCAGCAGCTACGGACAGGGAACCTACGAGCAGTACTTC. Combining the CDR3 with reference TRBV5-6 and TRBJ2-7 gives the whole variable domain DAGVTQSPTHLIKTRGQQVTLRCSPKSGHDTVSWYQQALGQGPQFIFQYYEEEERQRGNFPDRFSGHQFPNYSSELNVNALLLGDSALYLCASSYGQGTYEQYFGPGTRLTVT.

For the CDR3, the DNA is TGTGCCAGCAGCGATATTACGGGACAGGGGGCTCAAGAGACCCAGTACTTC. This codes for CASSDITGQGAQETQYF. This chain links TRBV9 with TRBJ2-5; 12 bases map to TRBD1. The CDR3 loop spans 17 amino acids. Germline V CDR1 and CDR2: SGDLS, YYNGEE. Trimming cost V 3 bases and J 2 bases; bases outside gene matches: 8.

This chain joins TRBV7-9 and TRBJ2-1; D unresolved. CDR1 SEHNR and CDR2 FQNEAQ come from the germline V gene (reference sequence). The V and J ends lost 5 bases and 5 bases respectively, with 7 bases between them. The CDR3 runs to 12 residues. The CDR3 DNA sequence: TGTGCCAGCAGCCCCCGTGACAATGAGCAGTTCTTC. Translation gives CASSPRDNEQFF. The full variable domain, its missing parts supplied by reference TRBV7-9 and TRBJ2-1, is DTGVSQNPRHKITKRGQNVTFRCDPISEHNRLYWYRQTLGQGPEFLTYFQNEAQLEKSRLLSDRFSAERPKGSFSTLEIQRTEQGDSAMYLCASSPRDNEQFFGPGTRLTVL.

The genes are TRBV7-9 and TRBJ2-3; weak D call: TRBD1 (6 bases). Germline V gene lookup returns CDR1 SEHNR and CDR2 FQNEAQ (reference sequence). The CDR3 consists of 12 residues. Trimming removed 6 bases from V and 10 bases from J, with 14 bases in between. CDR3 DNA: TGTGCCAGCAGTTTGGACGAGGGGGCGCAGTATTTT. Its protein is CASSLDEGAQYF. Full variable domain (missing parts from reference TRBV7-9 and TRBJ2-3): DTGVSQNPRHKITKRGQNVTFRCDPISEHNRLYWYRQTLGQGPEFLTYFQNEAQLEKSRLLSDRFSAERPKGSFSTLEIQRTEQGDSAMYLCASSLDEGAQYFGPGTRLTVL.

This clonotype appeared once. V gene TRBV6-6 combines with J gene TRBJ2-1; maybe TRBD2 (5 bases). This CDR3 contains 13 residues. V dropped 0 bases and J dropped 7 bases, with 7 bases sitting between them. Per the germline V gene, CDR1 is MNHNY and CDR2 is SVGAGI (reference sequence). CDR3 protein: CASSYSWENEQFF. The CDR3 DNA is TGTGCCAGCAGTTACTCCTGGGAGAATGAGCAGTTCTTC.

The chain combines TRBV5-6 with TRBJ2-5; 8 bases fit TRBD2. The germline CDR1 and CDR2 sequences are SGHDT and YYEEEE. There are 17 residues in the CDR3. V lost 0 bases and J lost 1; bases outside the gene matches: 8. The CDR3 is CASSLGLAIVGQETQYF. The CDR3 region has the DNA TGTGCCAGCAGCTTGGGACTAGCGATAGTGGGCCAAGAGACCCAGTACTTC.

The chain carries TRBV12-3 or TRBV12-4 and TRBJ2-2; D unclear. V was shortened by 4 bases and J by 3 bases, with 9 bases between the two germline ends. CDR3 length: 14 residues. The DNA for the CDR3 is TGTGCCAGCAGTTCAAACTGGGACACCGGGGAGCTGTTTTTT. Its protein product is CASSSNWDTGELFF.

CDR3: CASSTSSGTYYEQYF. CDR3 nucleotides: TGTGCCAGCAGCACCTCTAGCGGGACATACTACGAGCAGTACTTC. The gene calls are TRBV13 and TRBJ2-7; the match to TRBD2 covers 9 bases. The trim removed 5 bases at V and 3 bases at J, leaving 8 bases unmatched. CDR1 and CDR2 from the germline V gene are PRHDT and FYEKMQ (reference sequence). The CDR3 has 15 amino acids.

The chain joins TRBV20-1 to TRBJ2-1, with 10 positions matching TRBD2. Trimming at V came to 0 bases and at J to 2 bases, leaving 4 bases not matched to a gene. Germline assignment: CDR1 DFQATT and CDR2 SNEGSKA (reference sequence). The CDR3 contains 16 residues. The DNA of the CDR3 is TGCAGTGCTAGAGAGGGACTAGCGATTGCCTACAATGAGCAGTTCTTC. Protein sequence: CSAREGLAIAYNEQFF.

This rearrangement joins TRBV7-9 to TRBJ2-5, with TRBD2 identical over 8 bases. The CDR3 contains 13 residues. J was trimmed by 4 bases and V by 10 bases; bases with no gene match: 8. Germline CDR1 and CDR2: SEHNR and FQNEAQ (reference sequence). CDR3 sequence reads: CATRRLAGETQYF. CDR3 coding DNA: TGTGCCACCCGGCGGCTAGCGGGAGAGACCCAGTACTTC. The whole variable domain, filled in from reference TRBV7-9 and TRBJ2-5, reads DTGVSQNPRHKITKRGQNVTFRCDPISEHNRLYWYRQTLGQGPEFLTYFQNEAQLEKSRLLSDRFSAERPKGSFSTLEIQRTEQGDSAMYLCATRRLAGETQYFGPGTRLLVL.

The chain joins TRBV29-1 to TRBJ1-1; D perhaps matches TRBD1 (6 bases). CDR3 size: 14 residues. The V gene lost 4 bases and the J gene lost 1 base, with 13 bases spanning the gap. Germline V gene lookup returns CDR1 SQVTM and CDR2 ANQGSEA. CDR3 region: CSVAGASWNTEAFF. The CDR3 region has the DNA TGCAGCGTTGCAGGGGCCTCCTGGAACACTGAAGCTTTCTTT.

The V and J genes are TRBV24-1 and TRBJ2-2; no reliable D call. The germline V and J ends were trimmed by 4 bases and 4 bases, with 18 bases remaining between them. Germline CDR1 reads KGHDR; CDR2 reads SFDVKD. The CDR3 totals 17 residues. This CDR3 is CATSDPTANFLTGELFF. DNA for the CDR3: TGTGCCACCAGTGACCCCACAGCTAACTTTCTCACCGGGGAGCTGTTTTTT.

The rearrangement uses TRBV9 and TRBJ1-2; D is unclear. Trimming cost V 0 bases and J 8 bases, with 14 bases left between them. The CDR3 length is 14 residues. The germline gives CDR1 SGDLS, CDR2 YYNGEE. CDR3 bases: TGTGCCAGCAGCGTAGGGGAGGCAAGCGGAGGCTACACCTTC. This codes for CASSVGEASGGYTF. Drawing the rest from reference TRBV9 and TRBJ1-2, the complete variable domain is DSGVTQTPKHLITATGQRVTLRCSPRSGDLSVYWYQQSLDQGLQFLIQYYNGEERAKGNILERFSAQQFPDLHSELNLSSLELGDSALYFCASSVGEASGGYTFGSGTRLTVV.

This chain uses TRBV27 with TRBJ2-7, with D possibly matching TRBD1 (6 bases). In germline, CDR1 is MNHEY, CDR2 SMNVEV (reference sequence). V was clipped by 5 bases and J by 0 bases, with 11 bases between them. The length of the CDR3 is 14 residues. The CDR3 region is CASSDRTVSYEQYF. In nucleotides, the CDR3 is TGTGCCAGCAGTGACCGGACAGTCTCCTACGAGCAGTACTTC.

CDR3 coding DNA: TGTGCCAGCAGCTCCTTAGGTCGGCAGGGCCCCGGGGAGCTGTTTTTT. This encodes CASSSLGRQGPGELFF. This chain connects TRBV7-9 to TRBJ2-2, with D perhaps matching TRBD1 (5 bases). Trimming left V 4 bases short and J 6 bases short, with 18 bases between. The CDR3 length is 16 residues. From germline, CDR1 is SEHNR and CDR2 FQNEAQ (reference sequence).

This clonotype was recorded a few times. The chain links TRBV5-1 to TRBJ1-2; D call uncertain. CDR1 is SGHRS, CDR2 YFSETQ, per germline. With 1 base removed from V and 3 bases from J, the gap between germline ends came to 7 bases. This CDR3 has 13 residues. The CDR3 DNA reads TGCGCCAGCAGCTTGAACCGGCACTATGGCTACACCTTC. Residues: CASSLNRHYGYTF.

The V gene is TRBV5-1, the J gene TRBJ2-3; 8 positions agree with TRBD2. The CDR3 spans 16 residues. The trim removed 0 bases at V and 2 bases at J, leaving 5 bases unmatched. Germline CDR1 reads SGHRS; CDR2 reads YFSETQ. CDR3 DNA sequence: TGCGCCAGCAGCTTGGTGGTAGCGGGGTACACAGATACGCAGTATTTT. Its translation: CASSLVVAGYTDTQYF.

The chain uses TRBV19 and TRBJ1-1; a possible D gene is TRBD1 (6 bases). The CDR3 loop spans 15 amino acids. V was pared by 6 bases and J by 5 bases, with 19 bases between. From germline, CDR1 is LNHDA and CDR2 SQIVND (reference sequence). CDR3 sequence: CASRSGAGDGTEAFF. The CDR3 DNA follows: TGTGCCAGTAGGTCGGGGGCCGGGGATGGAACTGAAGCTTTCTTT.

The chain joins TRBV15 to TRBJ2-3, with TRBD2 matching over 10 bases. CDR3 length: 15 amino acids. Trimming at V came to 5 bases and at J to 1 base, leaving 3 bases not matched to a gene. Germline CDR1 is LNHNV and CDR2 is YYDKDF (reference sequence). CDR3 sequence reads: CATSSGTSGTDTQYF. CDR3 sequence (DNA): TGTGCCACCAGCTCCGGGACTAGCGGCACAGATACGCAGTATTTT.